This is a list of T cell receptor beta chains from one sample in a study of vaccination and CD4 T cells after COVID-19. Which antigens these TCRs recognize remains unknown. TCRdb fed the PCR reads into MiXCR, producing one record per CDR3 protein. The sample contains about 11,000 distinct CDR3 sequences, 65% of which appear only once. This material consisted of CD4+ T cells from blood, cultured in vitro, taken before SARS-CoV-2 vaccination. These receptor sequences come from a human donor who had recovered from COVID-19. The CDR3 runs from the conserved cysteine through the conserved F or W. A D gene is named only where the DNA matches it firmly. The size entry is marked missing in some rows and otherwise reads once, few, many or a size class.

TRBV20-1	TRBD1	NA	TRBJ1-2	TGCAGTGCTAGGGCATGGACAGGGGGCGATGGCTACACCTTC	CSARAWTGGDGYTF
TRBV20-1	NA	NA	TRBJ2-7	TGCAGTGCTGGGGACGCAACCTACGAGCAGTACTTC	CSAGDATYEQYF
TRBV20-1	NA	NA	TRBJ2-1	TGCAGTGCTCCTCCCCCGGCTTACAATGAGCAGTTCTTC	CSAPPPAYNEQFF
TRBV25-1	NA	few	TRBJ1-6	TGTGCCAGCAGTGATTCCCCGACCCGTGGGTCACCCCTCCACTTT	CASSDSPTRGSPLHF
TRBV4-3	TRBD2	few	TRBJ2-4	TGCGCCAGCAGCCAGGAGGGCCCGGGACTAGCGGGAGGGGGTAGCATTCAGTACTTC	CASSQEGPGLAGGGSIQYF
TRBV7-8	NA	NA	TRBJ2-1	TGTGCCAGCAGCTCTAAACCTCTGAAGCGGGAGCAGTTCTTC	CASSSKPLKREQFF
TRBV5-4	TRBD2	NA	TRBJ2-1	TGTGCCAGCAGCTTGGTTGGGCTAGCGGGACCCAATGAGCAGTTCTTC	CASSLVGLAGPNEQFF
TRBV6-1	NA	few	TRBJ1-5	TGTGCCAGCAGTCGGTCAGGGCAAAGCAATCAGCCCCAGCATTTT	CASSRSGQSNQPQHF
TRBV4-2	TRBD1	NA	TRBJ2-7	TGTGCCAGCAGCCCTGGACGACAGGGCCCCAGGTACTTC	CASSPGRQGPRYF
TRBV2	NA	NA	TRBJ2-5	TGTGCCAGCAGTGAGAAGCACGTACAAGAGACCCAGTACTTC	CASSEKHVQETQYF
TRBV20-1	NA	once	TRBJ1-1	TGCAGTGCAAGAGGGAGGACGGGACTCTCTGAAGCTTTCTTT	CSARGRTGLSEAFF
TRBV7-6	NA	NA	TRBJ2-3	TGTGCCAGCAGCGCCCTAAGCACAGATACGCAGTATTTT	CASSALSTDTQYF
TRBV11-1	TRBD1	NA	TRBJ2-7	TGTGCCAGCAGTTCTGGACAGGGGCACTCCTACGAGCAGTACTTC	CASSSGQGHSYEQYF
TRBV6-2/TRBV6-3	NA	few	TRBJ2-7	TGTGCCAGCAGAGCCTCAGGGGGGGCCTTCCGAGGGGAGCAGTACTTC	CASRASGGAFRGEQYF
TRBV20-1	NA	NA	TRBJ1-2	TGCAGTGCTAGTACCTGGCGGAGGGTGGGGGAATATGGCTACACCTTC	CSASTWRRVGEYGYTF
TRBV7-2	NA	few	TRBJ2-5	TGTGCCAGCAGCTCGAAGCCAGGTTTCCGGGAGACCCAGTACTTC	CASSSKPGFRETQYF
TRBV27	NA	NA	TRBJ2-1	TGTGCCAGCAGTTTATCGACGTCCTTAGGTCCCAAGTGGGGCAATGAGCAGTTCTTC	CASSLSTSLGPKWGNEQFF
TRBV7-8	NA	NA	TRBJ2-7	TGTGCCAGCAGCTTAGCGGGAGTCTACGAGCAGTACTTC	CASSLAGVYEQYF
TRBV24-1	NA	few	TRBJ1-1	TGTGCCACCAGTGCTTCCCCATGGGACGAAGCTTTCTTT	CATSASPWDEAFF
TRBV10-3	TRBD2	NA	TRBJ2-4	TGTGCCAGCGGGAAAAGTAGCGGGAAGGGGAAGGGCAAAAACATTCAGTACTTC	CASGKSSGKGKGKNIQYF
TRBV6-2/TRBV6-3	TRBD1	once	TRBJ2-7	TGTGCCAGCAGTTACTCCCTGACAGGGAGCGAGCAGTACTTC	CASSYSLTGSEQYF
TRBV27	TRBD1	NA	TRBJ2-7	TGTGCCAGCAGTTTACGAGGGACAGGGGACGAGCAGTACTTC	CASSLRGTGDEQYF
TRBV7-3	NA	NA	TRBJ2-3	TGTGCCAGCAGCTTGACAGGGACTTTCCCAGATACGCAGTATTTT	CASSLTGTFPDTQYF
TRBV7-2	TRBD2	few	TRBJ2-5	TGTGCCAGCAGCATTAGAGGGACTAGCGTTGGGACCCAGTACTTC	CASSIRGTSVGTQYF
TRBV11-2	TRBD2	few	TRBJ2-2	TGTGCCAGCAGCGCGACTAGCGGGTCCGGGGAGCTGTTTTTT	CASSATSGSGELFF
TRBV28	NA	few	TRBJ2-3	TGTGCCAGCAGTTTTTTCCGGGAGTTTGGTGGTACGCAGTATTTT	CASSFFREFGGTQYF